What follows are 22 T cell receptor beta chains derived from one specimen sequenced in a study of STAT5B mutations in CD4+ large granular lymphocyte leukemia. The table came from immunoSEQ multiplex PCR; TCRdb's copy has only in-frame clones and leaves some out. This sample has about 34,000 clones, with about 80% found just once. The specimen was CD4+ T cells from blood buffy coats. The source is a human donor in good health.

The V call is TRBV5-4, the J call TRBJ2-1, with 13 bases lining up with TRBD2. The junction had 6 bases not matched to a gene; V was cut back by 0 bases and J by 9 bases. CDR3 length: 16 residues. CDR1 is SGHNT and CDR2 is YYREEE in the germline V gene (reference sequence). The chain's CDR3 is CASSLVGTSGMGEQFF. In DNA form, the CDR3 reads TGTGCCAGCAGCTTGGTGGGGACTAGCGGGATGGGTGAGCAGTTCTTC.

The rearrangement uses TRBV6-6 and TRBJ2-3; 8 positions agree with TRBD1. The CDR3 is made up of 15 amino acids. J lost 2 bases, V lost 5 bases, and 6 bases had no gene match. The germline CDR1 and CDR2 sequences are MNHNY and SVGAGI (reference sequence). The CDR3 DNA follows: TGTGCCAGCAGTAACAGGGGGACCTACACAGATACGCAGTATTTT. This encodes CASSNRGTYTDTQYF.

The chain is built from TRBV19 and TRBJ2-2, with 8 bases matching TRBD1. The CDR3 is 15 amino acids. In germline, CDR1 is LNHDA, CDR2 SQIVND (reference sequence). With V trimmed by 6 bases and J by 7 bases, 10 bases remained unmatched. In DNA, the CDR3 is TGTGCCAGTAGATGGTCAGGGGGCCGGGTCGGGGAGCTGTTTTTT. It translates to CASRWSGGRVGELFF.

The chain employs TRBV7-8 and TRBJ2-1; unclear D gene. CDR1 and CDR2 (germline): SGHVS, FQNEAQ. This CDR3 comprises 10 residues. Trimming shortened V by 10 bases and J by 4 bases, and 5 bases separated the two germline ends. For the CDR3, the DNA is TGTGCCACGGGTTACAATGAGCAGTTCTTC. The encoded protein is CATGYNEQFF. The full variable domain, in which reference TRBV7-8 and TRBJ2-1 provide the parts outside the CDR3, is GAGVSQSPRYKVAKRGQDVALRCDPISGHVSLFWYQQALGQGPEFLTYFQNEAQLDKSGLPSDRFFAERPEGSVSTLKIQRTQQEDSAVYLCATGYNEQFFGPGTRLTVL.

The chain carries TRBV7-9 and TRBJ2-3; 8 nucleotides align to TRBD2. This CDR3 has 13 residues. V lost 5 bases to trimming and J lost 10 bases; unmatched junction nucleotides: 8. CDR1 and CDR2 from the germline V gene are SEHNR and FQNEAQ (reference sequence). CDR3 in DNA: TGTGCCAGCAGCAAATTACTAGCGGAGCCGCAGTATTTT. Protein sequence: CASSKLLAEPQYF.

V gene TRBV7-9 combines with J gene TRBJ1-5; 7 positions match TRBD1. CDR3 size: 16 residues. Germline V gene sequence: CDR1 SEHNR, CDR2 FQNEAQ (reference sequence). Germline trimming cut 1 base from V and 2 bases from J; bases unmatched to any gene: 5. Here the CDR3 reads CASSLVRGQGNQPQHF. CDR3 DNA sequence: TGTGCCAGCAGCTTAGTAAGAGGACAGGGCAATCAGCCCCAGCATTTT.

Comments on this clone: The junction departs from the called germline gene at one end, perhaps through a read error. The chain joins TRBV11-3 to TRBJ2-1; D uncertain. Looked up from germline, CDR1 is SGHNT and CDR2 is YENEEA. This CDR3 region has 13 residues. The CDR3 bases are TGTGCCAGCAGCTTAAATTTGGTGGATGAACAGTTCTTC. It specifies CASSLNLVDEQFF.

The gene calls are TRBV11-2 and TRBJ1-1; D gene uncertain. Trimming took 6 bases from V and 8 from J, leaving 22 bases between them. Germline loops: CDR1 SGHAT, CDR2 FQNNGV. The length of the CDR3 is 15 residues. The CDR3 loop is CASSFTPAAKSEAFF. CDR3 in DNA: TGTGCCAGCAGTTTTACCCCGGCCGCGAAGTCCGAAGCTTTCTTT.

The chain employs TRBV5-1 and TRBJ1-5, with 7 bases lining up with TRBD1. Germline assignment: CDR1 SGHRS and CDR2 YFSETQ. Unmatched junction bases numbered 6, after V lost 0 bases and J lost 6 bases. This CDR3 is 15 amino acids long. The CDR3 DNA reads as TGCGCCAGCAGCTTGGAGGGGGCGTTTCGTCAGCCCCAGCATTTT. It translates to CASSLEGAFRQPQHF.

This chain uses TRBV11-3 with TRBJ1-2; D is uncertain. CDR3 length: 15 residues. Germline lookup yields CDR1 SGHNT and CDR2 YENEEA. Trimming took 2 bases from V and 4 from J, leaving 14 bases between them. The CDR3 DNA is TGTGCCAGCAGCTTAACGGGGTGGCCGGGCTATGGCTACACCTTC. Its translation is CASSLTGWPGYGYTF.

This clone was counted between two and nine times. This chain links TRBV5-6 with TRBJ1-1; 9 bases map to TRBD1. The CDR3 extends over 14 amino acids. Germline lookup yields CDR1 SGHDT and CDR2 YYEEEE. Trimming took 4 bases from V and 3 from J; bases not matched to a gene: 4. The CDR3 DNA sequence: TGTGCCAGCAGCCGATGGGACAGGGACACTGAAGCTTTCTTT. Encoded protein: CASSRWDRDTEAFF.

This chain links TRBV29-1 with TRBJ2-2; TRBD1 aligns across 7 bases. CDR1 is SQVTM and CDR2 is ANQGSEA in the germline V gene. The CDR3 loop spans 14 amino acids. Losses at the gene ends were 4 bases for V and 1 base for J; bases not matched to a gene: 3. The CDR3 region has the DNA TGCAGCGTTGTAGACAGGGTGAACACCGGGGAGCTGTTTTTT. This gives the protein CSVVDRVNTGELFF.

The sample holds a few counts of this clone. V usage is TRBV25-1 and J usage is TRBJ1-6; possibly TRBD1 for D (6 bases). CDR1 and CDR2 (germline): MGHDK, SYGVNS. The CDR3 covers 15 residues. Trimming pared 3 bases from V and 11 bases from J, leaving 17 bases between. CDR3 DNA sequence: TGTGCCAGCAGTGAGTCCACAGGGAGGTACGCACCCCTCCACTTT. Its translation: CASSESTGRYAPLHF.

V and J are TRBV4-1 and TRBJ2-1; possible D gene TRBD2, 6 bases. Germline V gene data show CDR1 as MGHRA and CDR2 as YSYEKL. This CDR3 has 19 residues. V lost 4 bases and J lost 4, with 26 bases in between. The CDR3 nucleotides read TGCGCCAGCAGCCGCCCCGGGACTGCCTCTTTACGCGCTTACAATGAGCAGTTCTTC. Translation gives CASSRPGTASLRAYNEQFF.

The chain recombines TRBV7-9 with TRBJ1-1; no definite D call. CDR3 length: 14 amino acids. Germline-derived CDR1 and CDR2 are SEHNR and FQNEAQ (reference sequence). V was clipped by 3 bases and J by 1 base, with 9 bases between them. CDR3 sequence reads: CASSFEVRNTEAFF. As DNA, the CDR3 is TGTGCCAGCAGCTTTGAGGTTAGGAACACTGAAGCTTTCTTT.

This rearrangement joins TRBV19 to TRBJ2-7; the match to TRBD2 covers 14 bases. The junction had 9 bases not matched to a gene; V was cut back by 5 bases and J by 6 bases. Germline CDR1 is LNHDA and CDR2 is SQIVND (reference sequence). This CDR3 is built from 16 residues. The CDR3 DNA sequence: TGTGCCAGTAGTGGGCGGACTAGCGGGAGGTTCGGCGAGCAGTACTTC. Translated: CASSGRTSGRFGEQYF.

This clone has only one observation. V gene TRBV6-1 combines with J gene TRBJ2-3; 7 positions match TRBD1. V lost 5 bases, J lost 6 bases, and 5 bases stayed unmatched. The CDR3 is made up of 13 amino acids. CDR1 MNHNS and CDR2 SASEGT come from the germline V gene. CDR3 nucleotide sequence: TGTGCCAGCAGTCACCGACAGGGTGATACGCAGTATTTT. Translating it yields CASSHRQGDTQYF.

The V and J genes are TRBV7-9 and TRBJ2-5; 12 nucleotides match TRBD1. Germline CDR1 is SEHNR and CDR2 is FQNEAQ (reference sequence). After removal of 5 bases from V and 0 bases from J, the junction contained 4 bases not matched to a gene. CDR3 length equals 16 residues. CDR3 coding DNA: TGTGCCAGCAGCCCGGGACAGGGGGCATACCAAGAGACCCAGTACTTC. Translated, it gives CASSPGQGAYQETQYF.

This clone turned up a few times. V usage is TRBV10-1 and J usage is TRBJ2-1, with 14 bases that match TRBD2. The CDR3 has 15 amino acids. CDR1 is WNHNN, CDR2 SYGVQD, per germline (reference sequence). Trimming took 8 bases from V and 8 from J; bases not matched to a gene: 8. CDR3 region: CASGDGTSGSDEQFF. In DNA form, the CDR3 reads TGCGCCAGCGGAGACGGGACTAGCGGGAGCGATGAGCAGTTCTTC.

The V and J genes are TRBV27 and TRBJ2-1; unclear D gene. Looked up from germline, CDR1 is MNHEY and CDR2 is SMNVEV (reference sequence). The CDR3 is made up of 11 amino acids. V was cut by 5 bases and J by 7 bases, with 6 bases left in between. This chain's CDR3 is CASSLHNEQFF. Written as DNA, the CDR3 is TGTGCCAGCAGTCTTCATAATGAGCAGTTCTTC.

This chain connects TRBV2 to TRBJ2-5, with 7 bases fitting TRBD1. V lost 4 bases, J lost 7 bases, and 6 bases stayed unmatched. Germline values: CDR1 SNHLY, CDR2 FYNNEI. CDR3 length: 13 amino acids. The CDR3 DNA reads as TGTGCCAGCAGTGTCGGGACAGAACTGACCCAGTACTTC. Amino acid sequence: CASSVGTELTQYF.

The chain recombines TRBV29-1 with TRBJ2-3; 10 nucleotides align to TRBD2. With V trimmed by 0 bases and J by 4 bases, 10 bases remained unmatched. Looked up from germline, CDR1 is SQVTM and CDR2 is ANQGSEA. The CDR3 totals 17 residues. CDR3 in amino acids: CSVEDRGAGGPPDTQYF. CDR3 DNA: TGCAGCGTTGAAGATCGGGGAGCGGGAGGGCCGCCAGATACGCAGTATTTT.